This T cell receptor (beta chain) was recorded in a study of regulatory T cells. Broader study findings: Skewed V and J usage and few unique V-J pairs marked patient repertoires, most in Tregs. In CD3G-deficient patients, conventional CD4+ T cells were enriched for hydrophobic CDR3 residues at positions 6 and 7.

The PCR used 52 TRBV and 13 TRBJ primers. TCRdb's copy holds only in-frame clones and misses some; the assay was immunoSEQ multiplex PCR. The sample holds roughly 32,000 clones, about 89% seen once. Concerning this clone itself: Its antigen remains unidentified.

The CDR3 is 17 amino acids. V was clipped by 5 bases and J by 6 bases; unmatched bases: 15. Germline CDR1 and CDR2: MNHEY and SMNVEV (reference sequence). The specimen was conventional CD4+ T cells sorted from blood. This receptor was obtained from a person aged 18 to 35 with CD3G deficiency. The chain has TRBV27 and TRBJ2-3, with 9 bases fitting TRBD2. DNA for the CDR3: TGTGCCAGCAGTCCCCGGATCGGGCGGGGGGGCAAGGATACGCAGTATTTT. Translated, it gives CASSPRIGRGGKDTQYF.